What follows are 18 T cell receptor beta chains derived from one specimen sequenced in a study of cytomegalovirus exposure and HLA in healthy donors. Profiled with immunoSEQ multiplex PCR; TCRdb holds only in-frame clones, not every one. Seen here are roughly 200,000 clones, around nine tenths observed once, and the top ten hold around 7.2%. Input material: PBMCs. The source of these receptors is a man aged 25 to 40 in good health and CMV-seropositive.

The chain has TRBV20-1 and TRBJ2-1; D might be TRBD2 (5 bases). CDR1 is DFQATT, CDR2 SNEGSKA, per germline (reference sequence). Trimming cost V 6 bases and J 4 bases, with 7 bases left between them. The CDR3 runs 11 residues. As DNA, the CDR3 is TGCAGTGCCCCGGGGTACAATGAGCAGTTCTTC. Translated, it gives CSAPGYNEQFF.

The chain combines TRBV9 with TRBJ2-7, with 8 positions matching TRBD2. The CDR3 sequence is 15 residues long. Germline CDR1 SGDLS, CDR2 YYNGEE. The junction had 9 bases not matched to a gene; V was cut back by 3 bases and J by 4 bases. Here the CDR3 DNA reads TGTGCCAGCAGCGCATTGAGCGGGGGTACGTACGAGCAGTACTTC. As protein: CASSALSGGTYEQYF.

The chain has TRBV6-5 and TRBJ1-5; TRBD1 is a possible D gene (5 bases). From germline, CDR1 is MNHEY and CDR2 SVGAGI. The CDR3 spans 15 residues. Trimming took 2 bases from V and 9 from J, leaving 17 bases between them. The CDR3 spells CASSYSVRGSWPQHF. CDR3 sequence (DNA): TGTGCCAGCAGTTACAGTGTTAGGGGCTCTTGGCCCCAGCATTTT.

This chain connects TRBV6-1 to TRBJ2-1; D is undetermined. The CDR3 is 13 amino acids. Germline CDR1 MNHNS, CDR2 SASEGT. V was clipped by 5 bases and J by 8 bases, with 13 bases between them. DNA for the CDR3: TGTGCCAGCAGTCCCGATTGGGGTTATGAGCAGTTCTTC. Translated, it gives CASSPDWGYEQFF.

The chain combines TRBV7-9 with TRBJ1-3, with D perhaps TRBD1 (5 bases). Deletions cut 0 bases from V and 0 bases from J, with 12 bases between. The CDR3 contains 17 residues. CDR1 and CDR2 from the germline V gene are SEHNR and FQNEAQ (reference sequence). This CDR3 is CASSLAPDRRSGNTIYF. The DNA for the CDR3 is TGTGCCAGCAGCTTAGCGCCAGACAGACGCTCTGGAAACACCATATATTTT.

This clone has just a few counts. CDR3 coding DNA: TGTGCCAGTAGTATGGAGTCACACGATATACGTGGCTACACCTTC. It yields the protein CASSMESHDIRGYTF. The V gene is TRBV19, the J gene TRBJ1-2; the D is unclear. The V gene's germline CDR1 is LNHDA and CDR2 SQIVND (reference sequence). The V end lost 3 bases, the J end lost 7 bases, and 18 bases lay between the germline ends. This CDR3 comprises 15 residues. Using reference TRBV19 and TRBJ1-2 for the parts outside the CDR3, the full variable domain is DGGITQSPKYLFRKEGQNVTLSCEQNLNHDAMYWYRQDPGQGLRLIYYSQIVNDFQKGDIAEGYSVSREKKESFPLTVTSAQKNPTAFYLCASSMESHDIRGYTFGSGTRLTVV.

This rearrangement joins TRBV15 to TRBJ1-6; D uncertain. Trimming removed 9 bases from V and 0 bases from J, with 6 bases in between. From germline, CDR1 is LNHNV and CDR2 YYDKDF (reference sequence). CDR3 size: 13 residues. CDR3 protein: CATASSYNSPLHF. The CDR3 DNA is TGTGCCACGGCGAGCTCCTATAATTCACCCCTCCACTTT.

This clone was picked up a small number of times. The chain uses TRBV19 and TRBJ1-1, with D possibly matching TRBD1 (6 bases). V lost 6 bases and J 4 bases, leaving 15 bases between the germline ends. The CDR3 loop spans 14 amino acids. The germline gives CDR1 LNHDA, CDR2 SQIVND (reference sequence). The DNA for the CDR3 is TGTGCCAGTAGGCTACAGGGAGTGATCACTGAAGCTTTCTTT. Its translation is CASRLQGVITEAFF.

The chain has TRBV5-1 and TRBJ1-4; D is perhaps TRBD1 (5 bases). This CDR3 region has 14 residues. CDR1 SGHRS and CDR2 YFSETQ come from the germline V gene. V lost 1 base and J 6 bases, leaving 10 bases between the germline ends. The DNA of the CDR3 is TGCGCCAGCAGCTTGACAGGAATTGATGAAAAACTGTTTTTT. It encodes CASSLTGIDEKLFF.

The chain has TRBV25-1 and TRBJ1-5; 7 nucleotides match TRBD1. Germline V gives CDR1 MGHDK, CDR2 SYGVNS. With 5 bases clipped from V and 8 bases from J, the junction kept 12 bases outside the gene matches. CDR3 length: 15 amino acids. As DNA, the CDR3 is TGTGCCAGCAGTTCCCGTAACAGGGGAAGCGAGCCCCAGCATTTT. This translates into CASSSRNRGSEPQHF.

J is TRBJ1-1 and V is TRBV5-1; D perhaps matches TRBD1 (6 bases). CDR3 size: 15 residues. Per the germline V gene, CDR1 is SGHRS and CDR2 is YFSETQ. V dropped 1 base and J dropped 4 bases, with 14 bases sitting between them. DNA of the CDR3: TGCGCCAGCAGCTTGAAGGGGGAGGGGAGCACTGAAGCTTTCTTT. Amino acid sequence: CASSLKGEGSTEAFF.

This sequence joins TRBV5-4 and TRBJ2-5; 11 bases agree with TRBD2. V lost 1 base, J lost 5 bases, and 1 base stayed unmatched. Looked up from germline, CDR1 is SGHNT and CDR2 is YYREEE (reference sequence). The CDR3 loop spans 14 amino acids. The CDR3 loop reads CASSLTSGSETQYF. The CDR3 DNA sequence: TGTGCCAGCAGCTTGACTAGCGGGAGTGAGACCCAGTACTTC.

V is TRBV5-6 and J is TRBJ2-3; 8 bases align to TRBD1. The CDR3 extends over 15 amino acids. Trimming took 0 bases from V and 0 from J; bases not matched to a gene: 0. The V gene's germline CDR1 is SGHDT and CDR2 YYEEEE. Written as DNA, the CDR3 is TGTGCCAGCAGCTTGGGGGACAGGAGCACAGATACGCAGTATTTT. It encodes CASSLGDRSTDTQYF.

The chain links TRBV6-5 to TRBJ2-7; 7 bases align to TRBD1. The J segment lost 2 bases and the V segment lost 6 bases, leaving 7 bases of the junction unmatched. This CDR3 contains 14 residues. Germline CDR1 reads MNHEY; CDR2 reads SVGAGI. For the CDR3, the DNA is TGTGCCAGCAGCCGGGACAGCGATCCCTACGAGCAGTACTTC. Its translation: CASSRDSDPYEQYF.

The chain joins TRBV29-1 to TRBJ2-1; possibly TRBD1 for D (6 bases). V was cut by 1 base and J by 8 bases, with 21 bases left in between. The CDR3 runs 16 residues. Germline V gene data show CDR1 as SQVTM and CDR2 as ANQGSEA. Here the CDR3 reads CSVEGKWSKKGDEQFF. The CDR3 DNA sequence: TGCAGCGTTGAAGGTAAATGGTCGAAAAAGGGGGATGAGCAGTTCTTC.

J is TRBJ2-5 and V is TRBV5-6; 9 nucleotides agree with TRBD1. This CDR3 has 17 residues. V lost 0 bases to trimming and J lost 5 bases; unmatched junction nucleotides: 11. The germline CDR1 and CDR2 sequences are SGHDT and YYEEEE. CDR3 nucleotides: TGTGCCAGCAGCTTGGTCTTTCGGACAGGGGACGGGGAGACCCAGTACTTC. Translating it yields CASSLVFRTGDGETQYF.

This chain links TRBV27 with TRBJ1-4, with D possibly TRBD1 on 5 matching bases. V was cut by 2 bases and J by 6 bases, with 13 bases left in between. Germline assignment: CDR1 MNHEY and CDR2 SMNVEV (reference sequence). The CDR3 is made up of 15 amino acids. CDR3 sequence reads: CASSLNRGEDEKLFF. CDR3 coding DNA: TGTGCCAGCAGTTTAAATCGAGGGGAGGATGAAAAACTGTTTTTT.

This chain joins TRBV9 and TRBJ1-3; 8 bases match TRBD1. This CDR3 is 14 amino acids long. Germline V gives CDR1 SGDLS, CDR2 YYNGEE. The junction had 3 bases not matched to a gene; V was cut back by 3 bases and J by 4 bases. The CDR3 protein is CASSGRGPGNTIYF. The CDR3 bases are TGTGCCAGCAGCGGCAGGGGGCCGGGAAACACCATATATTTT.